Presented here are 16 T cell receptor beta chains from one specimen sequenced in a study of regulatory T cells. Study-level findings and limits: In CD3G-deficient patients, conventional CD4+ T cells were enriched for hydrophobic CDR3 residues at positions 6 and 7.

For these TCRs, the target antigens are not known. The primer mix had 52 TRBV and 13 TRBJ primers. TCRdb's copy holds only in-frame clones and misses some; the assay was immunoSEQ multiplex PCR. The profile shows some 15,000 clones, around 83% of them singletons. Sequencing was carried out using conventional CD4+ T cells sorted from blood. All receptors derive from a person in their twenties or thirties with CD3G deficiency.

The V and J genes are TRBV6-1 and TRBJ2-3; 9 bases map to TRBD2. The junction had 11 bases not matched to a gene; V was cut back by 4 bases and J by 9 bases. Germline loops: CDR1 MNHNS, CDR2 SASEGT. The CDR3 is 15 residues long. This CDR3 reads CASSGGVRLAGTQYF. Written as DNA, the CDR3 is TGTGCCAGCAGTGGGGGGGTACGGCTAGCGGGGACGCAGTATTTT.

The chain recombines TRBV6-6 with TRBJ1-1, with TRBD1 matching 8 bases. The CDR3 has 14 amino acids. CDR1 and CDR2 from the germline V gene are MNHNY and SVGAGI (reference sequence). V lost 4 bases and J lost 4; bases outside the gene matches: 5. CDR3 sequence (DNA): TGTGCCAGCAGTTCACAACAGGGGGGCACTGAAGCTTTCTTT. Amino acids: CASSSQQGGTEAFF.

V is TRBV28 and J is TRBJ1-4; TRBD1 aligns across 8 bases. The J segment lost 3 bases and the V segment lost 4 bases, leaving 4 bases of the junction unmatched. The CDR3 consists of 15 residues. Germline CDR1 is MDHEN and CDR2 is SYDVKM. CDR3 residues: CASSSRGPSNEKLFF. DNA for the CDR3: TGTGCCAGCAGTTCCAGGGGGCCCTCTAATGAAAAACTGTTTTTT. Complete variable domain (other parts from reference TRBV28 and TRBJ1-4): DVKVTQSSRYLVKRTGEKVFLECVQDMDHENMFWYRQDPGLGLRLIYFSYDVKMKEKGDIPEGYSVSREKKERFSLILESASTNQTSMYLCASSSRGPSNEKLFFGSGTQLSVL.

V is TRBV28 and J is TRBJ1-3; maybe TRBD1 (5 bases). This CDR3 spans 13 amino acids. Trimming removed 6 bases from V and 3 bases from J, with 9 bases in between. Germline V lookup: CDR1 MDHEN, CDR2 SYDVKM. The CDR3 DNA reads TGTGCCAGCAGCCGAGGGGATGGAAACACCATATATTTT. Translation: CASSRGDGNTIYF.

J is TRBJ2-2 and V is TRBV5-1, with TRBD1 as a possible D gene (5 bases). The germline V and J ends were trimmed by 1 base and 7 bases, with 11 bases remaining between them. This CDR3 contains 14 residues. Germline V CDR1 and CDR2: SGHRS, YFSETQ. Here the CDR3 reads CASSLFPGNGELFF. For the CDR3, the DNA is TGCGCCAGCAGCTTGTTTCCAGGGAACGGGGAGCTGTTTTTT.

Here the CDR3 reads CASSSRQGRYTF. CDR3 sequence (DNA): TGTGCCAGCAGTTCTAGACAGGGACGGTACACCTTC. The chain uses TRBV28 and TRBJ1-2; 7 bases agree with TRBD1. Looked up from germline, CDR1 is MDHEN and CDR2 is SYDVKM. Trimming at V came to 4 bases and at J to 11 bases, leaving 7 bases not matched to a gene. This CDR3 is 12 amino acids long.

A few counts support this clone. The chain recombines TRBV30 with TRBJ2-2; D gene uncertain. Germline V CDR1 and CDR2: GTSNPN, SVGIG (reference sequence). This CDR3 region has 13 residues. V lost 2 bases and J 7 bases, leaving 11 bases between the germline ends. The DNA for the CDR3 is TGTGCCTGGAGTCGAAGGGTTGACGGGGAGCTGTTTTTT. Its translation: CAWSRRVDGELFF.

V usage is TRBV6-6 and J usage is TRBJ1-1, with D maybe TRBD1 (5 bases). The CDR3 runs to 16 residues. Germline CDR1 MNHNY, CDR2 SVGAGI (reference sequence). Trimming removed 2 bases at V and 4 bases at J, with 17 bases between. The CDR3 DNA reads as TGTGCCAGCAGTTACCCCGCAGCAGGGCATGGCACTGAAGCTTTCTTT. It translates to CASSYPAAGHGTEAFF.

The CDR3 coding sequence is TGCGCCAGCAGCTACGCGGGGGTAGGCACCGGGGAGCTGTTTTTT. Amino acid sequence: CASSYAGVGTGELFF. J is TRBJ2-2 and V is TRBV5-1, with TRBD2 matching over 7 bases. Looked up from germline, CDR1 is SGHRS and CDR2 is YFSETQ. There are 15 residues in the CDR3. The V and J ends lost 3 bases and 4 bases, in that order; junction bases with no gene match: 6.

The chain recombines TRBV5-1 with TRBJ1-1; D is possibly TRBD1 (5 bases). The length of the CDR3 is 14 residues. Germline V gene sequence: CDR1 SGHRS, CDR2 YFSETQ. V gave up 0 bases and J gave up 1 base, with 7 bases separating them. The CDR3 spells CASSLGQKNTEAFF. The CDR3 bases are TGCGCCAGCAGCTTGGGACAGAAGAACACTGAAGCTTTCTTT.

The chain uses TRBV4-1 and TRBJ2-7, with TRBD2 matching over 10 bases. Germline CDR1 reads MGHRA; CDR2 reads YSYEKL. V dropped 0 bases and J dropped 1; count of bases not matched to a gene: 18. There are 21 residues in the CDR3. Here the CDR3 reads CASSQDFYASGSLTGSYEQYF. In nucleotides, the CDR3 is TGCGCCAGCAGCCAAGATTTTTATGCTAGCGGGAGTTTAACCGGGTCCTACGAGCAGTACTTC.

The gene calls are TRBV6-1 and TRBJ1-2, with a weak D call TRBD1 (5 bases). V lost 3 bases and J 2 bases, leaving 10 bases between the germline ends. CDR3 size: 14 residues. Looked up from germline, CDR1 is MNHNS and CDR2 is SASEGT. This CDR3 is CASSDPGQNYGYTF. The CDR3 nucleotides are TGTGCCAGCAGTGATCCGGGGCAGAACTATGGCTACACCTTC.

The V call is TRBV19, the J call TRBJ1-1, with D unclear. In germline, CDR1 is LNHDA, CDR2 SQIVND (reference sequence). Trimming stripped 2 bases from V and 4 bases from J, with 11 bases between. CDR3 length: 14 amino acids. This CDR3 is CASSISLRGTEAFF. The CDR3 nucleotides are TGTGCCAGTAGTATATCGCTACGAGGCACTGAAGCTTTCTTT.

V usage is TRBV9 and J usage is TRBJ2-7; 10 bases are shared with TRBD1. Germline values: CDR1 SGDLS, CDR2 YYNGEE. This CDR3 region has 15 residues. The junction had 4 bases not matched to a gene; V was cut back by 4 bases and J by 0 bases. This CDR3 reads CASSKGQGNSYEQYF. In DNA, the CDR3 is TGTGCCAGCAGCAAGGGACAGGGGAACTCCTACGAGCAGTACTTC. The whole variable domain, filled in from reference TRBV9 and TRBJ2-7, reads DSGVTQTPKHLITATGQRVTLRCSPRSGDLSVYWYQQSLDQGLQFLIQYYNGEERAKGNILERFSAQQFPDLHSELNLSSLELGDSALYFCASSKGQGNSYEQYFGPGTRLTVT.

This clone appeared once. CDR3 coding DNA: TGTGCCAGCAGTTTCCCGACGGCTAATAATTCACCCCTCCACTTT. It encodes CASSFPTANNSPLHF. This sequence joins TRBV28 and TRBJ1-6; the D is unclear. The CDR3 has 15 amino acids. Germline values: CDR1 MDHEN, CDR2 SYDVKM. V was clipped by 3 bases and J by 5 bases, with 11 bases between them.

J is TRBJ2-6 and V is TRBV21-1. TRBV21-1 is annotated as a pseudogene. This CDR3 has 18 residues. CDR3: CASSKVRRESSGANVLTF. CDR3 nucleotides: TGTGCCAGCAGCAAAGTAAGGCGAGAGAGCTCTGGGGCCAACGTCCTGACTTTC.